These 10 T cell receptor beta chains share one sample of origin, sequenced in a study of T cell responses to AZD1222 COVID-19 vaccine. Sequencing used immunoSEQ multiplex PCR; TCRdb keeps in-frame clones, though not all of them. The sample shows roughly 180,000 clones, approximately 94% of them seen only once. Here the sequenced sample was peripheral blood, taken on day 0 of AZD1222 vaccination. These receptors were obtained from an adult in good health.

V is TRBV7-6 and J is TRBJ2-7; 10 bases line up with TRBD1. With V trimmed by 0 bases and J by 5 bases, 4 bases remained unmatched. Germline V gene sequence: CDR1 SGHVS, CDR2 FNYEAQ. This CDR3 is built from 15 residues. The CDR3 sequence is CASSLAGTGAHEQYF. The CDR3 nucleotides read TGTGCCAGCAGCTTAGCAGGGACAGGGGCCCACGAGCAGTACTTC.

The V gene is TRBV5-1, the J gene TRBJ2-7; the match to TRBD1 covers 7 bases. The CDR3 is made up of 14 amino acids. Germline assignment: CDR1 SGHRS and CDR2 YFSETQ. The V gene end was trimmed by 3 bases and the J gene end by 5 bases; junction bases not matched to a gene: 8. CDR3: CASSSRQGTDEQYF. The CDR3 coding sequence is TGCGCCAGCAGCTCACGACAGGGTACGGACGAGCAGTACTTC.

The V gene is TRBV3-1 (or the pseudogene TRBV3-2), the J gene TRBJ2-7; D is possibly TRBD2 (5 bases). CDR3 size: 14 residues. V lost 0 bases, J lost 12 bases, and 18 bases lay in between. The germline CDR1 and CDR2 sequences are LGHDT and YNNKEL (reference sequence). CDR3 region: CASSQDWEWLPPYF. DNA of the CDR3: TGTGCCAGCAGCCAAGATTGGGAGTGGCTACCCCCGTACTTC.

The genes are TRBV28 and TRBJ1-5; D is uncertain. V shed 4 bases and J shed 2 bases, with 3 bases lying between them. Germline V gene lookup returns CDR1 MDHEN and CDR2 SYDVKM. The length of the CDR3 is 12 residues. CDR3: CASSWGNQPQHF. The CDR3 nucleotides are TGTGCCAGCAGTTGGGGCAATCAGCCCCAGCATTTT.

The chain recombines TRBV4-2 with TRBJ2-1; 16 bases line up with TRBD2. This CDR3 has 21 amino acids. J lost 9 bases, V lost 2 bases, and 19 bases had no gene match. Germline CDR1 LGHNA, CDR2 YNFKEQ. CDR3 in DNA: TGTGCCAGCAGCCAACTTGGGGACAGGGCGGGACTAGCGGGAGGGCCCAGTGAGCAGTTCTTC. It is translated as CASSQLGDRAGLAGGPSEQFF.

DNA for the CDR3: TGTGCCAGCAGTGAATCGACGGGAGGTGAAAAACTGTTTTTT. Its translation: CASSESTGGEKLFF. The gene calls are TRBV6-1 and TRBJ1-4; D uncertain. CDR3 size: 14 residues. Trimming shortened V by 2 bases and J by 7 bases, and 11 bases separated the two germline ends. Per germline, CDR1 MNHNS and CDR2 SASEGT.

The chain couples TRBV19 to TRBJ2-1, with D perhaps matching TRBD2 (6 bases). The V end lost 5 bases, the J end lost 5 bases, and 13 bases lay between the germline ends. The CDR3 runs 14 residues. Germline V gene data show CDR1 as LNHDA and CDR2 as SQIVND (reference sequence). Written as DNA, the CDR3 is TGTGCCAGTAGTCCCGGACTACTGCACAATGAGCAGTTCTTC. This encodes CASSPGLLHNEQFF.

The chain is built from TRBV9 and TRBJ2-3; TRBD2 matches at 12 bases. The CDR3 length is 16 residues. Per the germline V gene, CDR1 is SGDLS and CDR2 is YYNGEE. The trim removed 0 bases at V and 5 bases at J, leaving 4 bases unmatched. CDR3 loop: CASSVASGRAQDTQYF. The CDR3, as DNA: TGTGCCAGCAGCGTAGCTAGCGGGAGGGCCCAAGATACGCAGTATTTT.

This clone appeared a single time. V is TRBV23-1 and J is TRBJ1-1; no firm D call. TRBV23-1 is annotated as an ORF whose role is uncertain. V gave up 8 bases and J gave up 2 bases, with 12 bases separating them. The CDR3 covers 13 residues. The CDR3 is CASDPDFNTEAFF. The CDR3, as DNA: TGCGCCAGCGACCCAGATTTCAACACTGAAGCTTTCTTT.

The chain combines TRBV25-1 with TRBJ2-3; no clear D. V was cut by 6 bases and J by 6 bases, with 16 bases left in between. The CDR3 is 14 amino acids. CDR1 and CDR2 from the germline V gene are MGHDK and SYGVNS. The chain's CDR3 is CASRGWATVDTQYF. In DNA, the CDR3 is TGTGCCAGCAGGGGGTGGGCCACCGTCGATACGCAGTATTTT.